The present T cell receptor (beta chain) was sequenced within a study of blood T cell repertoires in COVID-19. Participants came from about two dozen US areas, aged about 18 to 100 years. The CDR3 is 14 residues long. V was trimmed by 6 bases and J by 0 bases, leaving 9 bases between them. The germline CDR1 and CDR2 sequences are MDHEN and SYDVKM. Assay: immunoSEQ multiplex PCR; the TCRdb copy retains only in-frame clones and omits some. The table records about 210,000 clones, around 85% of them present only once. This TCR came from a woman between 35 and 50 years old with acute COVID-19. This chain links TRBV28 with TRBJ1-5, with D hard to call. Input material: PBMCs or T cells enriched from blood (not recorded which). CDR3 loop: CASRELNSNQPQHF. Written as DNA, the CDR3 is TGTGCCAGCAGGGAGTTGAATAGCAATCAGCCCCAGCATTTT.